What follows are 25 T cell receptor beta chains derived from one specimen sequenced in a study of T cell repertoires in cytomegalovirus infection. These receptors' targets are unknown. From the reads, TCRdb called clonotypes with MiXCR, one entry per CDR3 protein. The data show around 800,000 distinct CDR3 sequences, with 30% to 35% seen just once and roughly 12% held by the top ten. The starting material was cultured CD8+ T cells from PBMCs, obtained from culture after CMV antigen stimulation. The receptors shown here come from a human donor in good health (CMV status not recorded). Some clones in this sample may be carry-over from other donors' samples.

This clonotype has only a few counts. The chain links TRBV12-3 or TRBV12-4 to TRBJ2-2; D unclear. Trimming removed 7 bases from V and 6 bases from J, with 15 bases in between. The CDR3 covers 14 residues. CDR3 DNA sequence: TGTGCCAGCACCCGTGGTGCGACGGCCGGGGAGCTGTTTTTT. Protein product: CASTRGATAGELFF.

This clonotype has only a few counts. The chain is built from TRBV5-4 and TRBJ1-2; D is ambiguous. CDR1 is SGHNT, CDR2 YYREEE, per germline (reference sequence). CDR3 length: 16 residues. V lost 0 bases and J lost 4, with 16 bases in between. The CDR3 coding sequence is TGTGCCAGCAGCTTGGGAAGCCCATCTGGAACCTATGGCTACACCTTC. Protein: CASSLGSPSGTYGYTF.

The V gene is TRBV6-5, the J gene TRBJ2-1, with TRBD2 identical over 7 bases. The J segment lost 6 bases and the V segment lost 4 bases, leaving 12 bases of the junction unmatched. The CDR3 runs to 16 residues. CDR1 is MNHEY, CDR2 SVGAGI, per germline. This CDR3 is CASSLRAGYVINEQFF. DNA for the CDR3: TGTGCCAGCAGTTTAAGAGCGGGGTACGTTATCAATGAGCAGTTCTTC.

A few counts support this clonotype. V gene TRBV7-9 combines with J gene TRBJ2-6, with TRBD1 as a possible D gene (6 bases). V gave up 2 bases and J gave up 2 bases, with 28 bases separating them. This CDR3 spans 22 amino acids. Germline V CDR1 and CDR2: SEHNR, FQNEAQ (reference sequence). CDR3 nucleotide sequence: TGTGCCAGCAGCTTATCAACCCTGGGTCGTGGGGGCCCATACCCTGGGGCCAACGTCCTGACTTTC. Its protein is CASSLSTLGRGGPYPGANVLTF.

The sample holds many counts of this clonotype. The V and J genes are TRBV6-6 and TRBJ1-4, with D unclear. V lost 2 bases, J lost 0 bases, and 4 bases lay in between. Germline V gene data show CDR1 as MNHNY and CDR2 as SVGAGI (reference sequence). CDR3 length: 14 residues. The chain's CDR3 is CASSYIATNEKLFF. The CDR3 bases are TGTGCCAGCAGTTACATTGCAACTAATGAAAAACTGTTTTTT.

The chain employs TRBV5-6 and TRBJ1-2; the D gene is possibly TRBD1 (6 bases). Trimming left V 3 bases short and J 2 bases short, with 14 bases between. The CDR3 spans 15 residues. Germline V CDR1 and CDR2: SGHDT, YYEEEE. The CDR3 sequence is CASSSDRSTNYGYTF. The DNA of the CDR3 is TGTGCCAGCAGCTCCGACAGGTCTACCAACTATGGCTACACCTTC.

The sample holds a few counts of this clonotype. The rearrangement joins TRBV12-3 or TRBV12-4 to TRBJ1-5, with 7 bases that match TRBD1. Losses at the gene ends were 5 bases for V and 2 bases for J; bases not matched to a gene: 12. This CDR3 spans 17 amino acids. The CDR3 protein is CASSPGGTYFGNQPQHF. The CDR3, as DNA: TGTGCCAGCAGTCCAGGGGGGACTTATTTTGGCAATCAGCCCCAGCATTTT.

This chain connects TRBV14 to TRBJ2-5; D is unclear. Germline V CDR1 and CDR2: SGHDN, FVKESK. The CDR3 is 17 amino acids. V was pared by 2 bases and J by 5 bases, with 21 bases between. This chain's CDR3 is CASSQFQKGPRLETQYF. CDR3 bases: TGTGCCAGCAGCCAATTTCAGAAGGGCCCTCGGTTGGAGACCCAGTACTTC.

The V call is TRBV7-9, the J call TRBJ2-7; perhaps TRBD2 as D (5 bases). The germline V gene has CDR1 SEHNR and CDR2 FQNEAQ (reference sequence). With 4 bases removed from V and 0 bases from J, the gap between germline ends came to 10 bases. The CDR3 totals 14 residues. CDR3 nucleotides: TGTGCCAGCAGCTCTACTAGTGTCTCCTACGAGCAGTACTTC. Its protein product is CASSSTSVSYEQYF.

In its sample, this clonotype was seen many times. The chain combines TRBV27 with TRBJ1-1, with a weak D call TRBD1 (5 bases). V lost 3 bases and J 5 bases, leaving 10 bases between the germline ends. The CDR3 consists of 13 residues. From germline, CDR1 is MNHEY and CDR2 SMNVEV (reference sequence). Here the CDR3 DNA reads TGTGCCAGCAGTTTTCTCGGGGGAACTGAAGCTTTCTTT. This sequence encodes CASSFLGGTEAFF.

The rearrangement uses TRBV2 and TRBJ2-7; the match to TRBD1 covers 9 bases. CDR3 length: 15 amino acids. Germline CDR1 is SNHLY and CDR2 is FYNNEI. V shed 3 bases and J 1 base; nucleotides not matched to a gene: 4. The CDR3 region has the DNA TGTGCCAGCAGTGAGGACAGGGGTGGGTCCTACGAGCAGTACTTC. Amino acid sequence: CASSEDRGGSYEQYF.

This clonotype was counted between two and nine times. V and J are TRBV3-1 and TRBJ2-3; the D is unclear. Germline V gives CDR1 LGHDT, CDR2 YNNKEL (reference sequence). CDR3 length equals 15 residues. Trimming cost V 1 base and J 0 bases, with 8 bases left between them. For the CDR3, the DNA is TGTGCCAGCAGCCAAGTGTGGCCTAGCACAGATACGCAGTATTTT. Protein product: CASSQVWPSTDTQYF.

This sequence joins TRBV27 and TRBJ1-4; D unclear. Looked up from germline, CDR1 is MNHEY and CDR2 is SMNVEV (reference sequence). The CDR3 covers 15 residues. Trimming cost V 3 bases and J 5 bases, with 13 bases left between them. CDR3 loop: CASSFGAGKNEKLFF. Written as DNA, the CDR3 is TGTGCCAGCAGTTTTGGTGCGGGGAAAAATGAAAAACTGTTTTTT.

At least ten counts were recorded for this clonotype. The chain combines TRBV5-1 with TRBJ1-1; no firm D call. This CDR3 is built from 15 residues. V lost 1 base to trimming and J lost 1 base, with 11 bases between them. Per germline, CDR1 SGHRS and CDR2 YFSETQ. CDR3 in amino acids: CASSLWEGGNTEAFF. In nucleotides, the CDR3 is TGCGCCAGCAGCTTGTGGGAGGGAGGGAACACTGAAGCTTTCTTT.

This clonotype was recorded a few times. In DNA form, the CDR3 reads TGTGCCAGCGGGGGCTTAGGGGCCACAGATACGCAGTATTTT. Translating gives CASGGLGATDTQYF. This chain links TRBV11-2 with TRBJ2-3, with a weak D call TRBD1 (6 bases). The V gene's germline CDR1 is SGHAT and CDR2 FQNNGV. The CDR3 sequence is 14 residues long. V was shortened by 8 bases and J by 2 bases, with 14 bases between the two germline ends.

Worth noting for this clonotype: One base away lies a much larger clone, so this may be a sequencing read error. The chain joins TRBV7-2 to TRBJ2-1; 8 bases fit TRBD2. CDR3 length equals 17 residues. The germline CDR1 and CDR2 sequences are SGHTA and FQGNSA. The V segment lost 1 base and the J segment 4 bases; nucleotides outside the gene matches: 9. CDR3 residues: CASSLGRTGGLYNEQFF. Written as DNA, the CDR3 is TGTGCCAGCAGCTTAGGGAGGACGGGGGGGCTATACAATGAGCAGTTCTTC.

Only one count was recorded for this clonotype. V gene TRBV4-2 combines with J gene TRBJ2-1; no reliable D call. Germline-derived CDR1 and CDR2 are LGHNA and YNFKEQ. The CDR3 extends over 17 amino acids. V lost 0 bases and J 0 bases, leaving 12 bases between the germline ends. CDR3 coding DNA: TGTGCCAGCAGCCAAGAATTCGCGGAGAGCTCCTACAATGAGCAGTTCTTC. Amino acid sequence: CASSQEFAESSYNEQFF.

As regards this clonotype: It may be a read error: a sequence one base away is much more abundant. The chain links TRBV7-4 to TRBJ2-7; TRBD2 might be the D (5 bases). Germline CDR1 SGHVT, CDR2 SQSDAQ. V lost 4 bases to trimming and J lost 6 bases, with 16 bases between them. The CDR3 spans 14 residues. The CDR3 DNA follows: TGTGCCAGCAGCTCGAGCATGGAGGCTGGCGAGCAGTACTTC. Protein sequence: CASSSSMEAGEQYF.

The table lists this clonotype with a few counts. The chain combines TRBV24-1 with TRBJ2-1; possibly TRBD2 for D (5 bases). This CDR3 has 14 amino acids. The V end lost 3 bases, the J end lost 6 bases, and 11 bases lay between the germline ends. CDR1 is KGHDR, CDR2 SFDVKD, per germline. The CDR3 nucleotides read TGTGCCACCAGTGATCCGGGGTTAGTCAATGAGCAGTTCTTC. Its translation: CATSDPGLVNEQFF.

The chain uses TRBV4-1 and TRBJ2-7; no firm D call. The CDR3 has 15 amino acids. The germline gives CDR1 MGHRA, CDR2 YSYEKL. V lost 0 bases, J lost 1 base, and 10 bases lay in between. CDR3 bases: TGCGCCAGCAGCCAAGATCCCTTCGGGTCCTACGAGCAGTACTTC. Its translation: CASSQDPFGSYEQYF.

CDR3 loop: CASSRLGNTIYF. CDR3 coding DNA: TGTGCCAGCAGCCGGCTTGGAAACACCATATATTTT. The V gene is TRBV25-1, the J gene TRBJ1-3; D is unclear. Trimming shortened V by 6 bases and J by 3 bases, and 6 bases separated the two germline ends. The germline CDR1 and CDR2 sequences are MGHDK and SYGVNS. The CDR3 loop spans 12 amino acids.

This clonotype was counted many times. The V and J genes are TRBV6-5 and TRBJ2-1; D unclear. The CDR3 runs to 15 residues. V dropped 6 bases and J dropped 0 bases, with 12 bases sitting between them. Germline CDR1 and CDR2: MNHEY and SVGAGI. Written as DNA, the CDR3 is TGTGCCAGCAGCTACAGCAGGAGCTCCTACAATGAGCAGTTCTTC. Translating gives CASSYSRSSYNEQFF.

The rearrangement links TRBV7-8 to TRBJ2-2; D uncertain. Per germline, CDR1 SGHVS and CDR2 FQNEAQ. Trimming left V 1 base short and J 9 bases short, with 12 bases between. The CDR3 spans 14 residues. The CDR3 bases are TGTGCCAGCAGCTTAGTACAGCTCCCCAGGGAGCTGTTTTTT. Translation: CASSLVQLPRELFF. The full variable domain, rest sourced from reference TRBV7-8 and TRBJ2-2, is GAGVSQSPRYKVAKRGQDVALRCDPISGHVSLFWYQQALGQGPEFLTYFQNEAQLDKSGLPSDRFFAERPEGSVSTLKIQRTQQEDSAVYLCASSLVQLPRELFFGEGSRLTVL.

The chain joins TRBV7-9 to TRBJ2-7; D is unresolved. V was pared by 3 bases and J by 2 bases, with 5 bases between. This CDR3 spans 12 amino acids. Germline V gene sequence: CDR1 SEHNR, CDR2 FQNEAQ (reference sequence). The CDR3 DNA reads as TGTGCCAGCAGCTTCACAGCCTACGAGCAGTACTTC. Amino acid sequence: CASSFTAYEQYF.

In its sample, this clonotype was seen once. Sequence at one end of the junction differs from germline and may be a read error. V is TRBV11-2 and J is TRBJ1-6; 9 bases fit TRBD1. The CDR3 is 15 residues long. The germline CDR1 and CDR2 sequences are SGHAT and FQNNGV. The CDR3 sequence: CASHPGTGSNSPHHF. The CDR3 region has the DNA TGTGCCAGCCACCCGGGGACAGGGAGTAATTCACCCCACCACTTT.